This TCR beta chain derives from a study of T cell repertoires in cytomegalovirus infection. Overall study: Both CMV infection and a matching HLA type were indicated by public TCR beta signatures. General study results and limits: Predominance within the ex vivo response was attributable to HLA-C-restricted CMV-specific TCR beta clonotypes.

Germline CDR1 and CDR2: SGHVS and FNYEAQ. J was trimmed by 4 bases and V by 5 bases; bases with no gene match: 8. This CDR3 contains 16 residues. TCRdb reanalysed the reads using MiXCR and keeps one entry per CDR3 protein. The profile shows under 95,000 distinct CDR3 sequences, about half of them singletons. A word on this clonotype: Its target is not known.

V and J are TRBV7-6 and TRBJ2-2, with 9 bases identical to TRBD1. The sequenced sample was CD8+ T cells from cultured PBMCs, obtained from culture after CMV antigen stimulation. This sequence was found in a human donor in good health (CMV status not recorded). Some clones in this sample may be carry-over from other donors' samples. CDR3 amino acids: CASSPRTGEGTGELFF. The CDR3 nucleotides are TGTGCCAGCAGCCCAAGGACAGGGGAGGGCACCGGGGAGCTGTTTTTT.